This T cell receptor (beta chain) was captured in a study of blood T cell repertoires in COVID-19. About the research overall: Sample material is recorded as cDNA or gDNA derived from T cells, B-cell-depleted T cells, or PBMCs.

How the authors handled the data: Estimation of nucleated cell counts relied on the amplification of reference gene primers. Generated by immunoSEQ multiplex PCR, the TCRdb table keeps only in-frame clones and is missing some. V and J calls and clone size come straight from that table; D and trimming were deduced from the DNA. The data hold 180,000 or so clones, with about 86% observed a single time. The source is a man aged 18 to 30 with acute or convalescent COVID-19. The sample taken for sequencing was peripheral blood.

The CDR3 is CASSRSVGQNSNQPQHF. The CDR3 coding sequence is TGTGCCAGTAGTCGCTCCGTAGGACAGAATAGCAATCAGCCCCAGCATTTT. The V call is TRBV19, the J call TRBJ1-5; D perhaps matches TRBD1 (6 bases). The V gene lost 5 bases and the J gene lost 0 bases, with 17 bases spanning the gap. The CDR3 has 17 residues. Germline CDR1 reads LNHDA; CDR2 reads SQIVND (reference sequence).